Presented here are 11 T cell receptor beta chains from one specimen sequenced in a study of blood T cell repertoires in COVID-19. TCRdb keeps only in-frame clones here, not all; method: immunoSEQ multiplex PCR. The table has about 100,000 clones, approximately 86% seen once. Source material: peripheral blood. Receptor source: a man over 45 with active or convalescent COVID-19.

The V gene is TRBV9, the J gene TRBJ1-2; TRBD1 agrees at 9 bases. V was pared by 3 bases and J by 2 bases, with 5 bases of the junction left unmatched. Germline CDR1 and CDR2: SGDLS and YYNGEE. The CDR3 has 15 residues. CDR3 in DNA: TGTGCCAGCAGCGCCGCTGACAGGGGGAACTATGGCTACACCTTC. It encodes CASSAADRGNYGYTF. Based on the CDR3 plus reference TRBV9 and TRBJ1-2, the full variable domain is DSGVTQTPKHLITATGQRVTLRCSPRSGDLSVYWYQQSLDQGLQFLIQYYNGEERAKGNILERFSAQQFPDLHSELNLSSLELGDSALYFCASSAADRGNYGYTFGSGTRLTVV.

This chain connects TRBV5-5 to TRBJ1-6; possibly TRBD1 for D (6 bases). V was cut by 0 bases and J by 7 bases, with 11 bases left in between. The CDR3 has 15 residues. Germline loops: CDR1 SGHKS, CDR2 YYEKEE (reference sequence). The CDR3 nucleotides are TGTGCCAGCAGCTTGGAAGGGGGAAAGAATTCACCCCTCCACTTT. This sequence encodes CASSLEGGKNSPLHF.

This chain connects TRBV15 to TRBJ2-7, with 7 bases that match TRBD1. Germline CDR1 reads LNHNV; CDR2 reads YYDKDF (reference sequence). The V segment lost 3 bases and the J segment 3 bases; nucleotides outside the gene matches: 11. There are 16 residues in the CDR3. CDR3 loop: CATSSAATGIGYEQYF. The CDR3 DNA is TGTGCCACCAGCAGTGCCGCGACAGGGATCGGCTACGAGCAGTACTTC. Drawing the rest from reference TRBV15 and TRBJ2-7, the complete variable domain is DAMVIQNPRYQVTQFGKPVTLSCSQTLNHNVMYWYQQKSSQAPKLLFHYYDKDFNNEADTPDNFQSRRPNTSFCFLDIRSPGLGDTAMYLCATSSAATGIGYEQYFGPGTRLTVT.

The CDR3 sequence is CASSLSGAPEAFF. As DNA, the CDR3 is TGTGCCAGCAGTTTATCGGGGGCCCCTGAAGCTTTCTTT. The V and J genes are TRBV27 and TRBJ1-1; possibly TRBD1 for D (6 bases). The CDR3 length is 13 residues. Per germline, CDR1 MNHEY and CDR2 SMNVEV (reference sequence). V lost 0 bases and J lost 6, with 8 bases in between.

For the CDR3, the DNA is TGTGCCAGCAGACGGAGGAGGGATTCGGAGACCCAGTACTTC. Translated, it gives CASRRRRDSETQYF. The chain uses TRBV6-5 and TRBJ2-5; TRBD2 is a possible D gene (6 bases). The CDR3 runs to 14 residues. Germline-derived CDR1 and CDR2 are MNHEY and SVGAGI. Trimming removed 6 bases at V and 5 bases at J, with 16 bases between.

The chain links TRBV19 to TRBJ2-7; D might be TRBD2 (6 bases). Germline V gives CDR1 LNHDA, CDR2 SQIVND (reference sequence). This CDR3 is 13 amino acids long. The ends were cut back, 4 bases at V and 6 bases at J, with 13 bases in the middle. In nucleotides, the CDR3 is TGTGCCAGTAGTAATACGGACGGGAGCGAGCAGTACTTC. Residues: CASSNTDGSEQYF.

This clone has a single count. J is TRBJ1-2 and V is TRBV27, with D possibly being TRBD1 (6 bases). Looked up from germline, CDR1 is MNHEY and CDR2 is SMNVEV (reference sequence). V lost 4 bases, J lost 8 bases, and 17 bases lay in between. This CDR3 region has 14 residues. The CDR3 region has the DNA TGTGCCAGCAGTTCCCTATCAGGGGTACAGGGCTACACCTTC. Translation: CASSSLSGVQGYTF.

The chain carries TRBV3-1 (or the pseudogene TRBV3-2) and TRBJ1-2, with D perhaps matching TRBD1 (6 bases). The CDR3 sequence is 13 residues long. Germline V gene data show CDR1 as LGHDT and CDR2 as YNNKEL (reference sequence). V shed 3 bases and J shed 5 bases, with 10 bases lying between them. The CDR3: CASSQDSRYGYTF. The CDR3, as DNA: TGTGCCAGCAGCCAGGACAGCAGATATGGCTACACCTTC.

In its sample, this clone was seen once. The rearrangement joins TRBV3-1 (or the pseudogene TRBV3-2) to TRBJ1-3; D unclear. V was shortened by 0 bases and J by 0 bases, with 9 bases between the two germline ends. This CDR3 spans 16 amino acids. Germline values: CDR1 LGHDT, CDR2 YNNKEL (reference sequence). The CDR3 here is CASSQDAASSGNTIYF. The CDR3, as DNA: TGTGCCAGCAGCCAAGATGCGGCGAGCTCTGGAAACACCATATATTTT.

The V and J genes are TRBV5-1 and TRBJ1-2; tentative D call: TRBD1 (6 bases). CDR1 is SGHRS, CDR2 YFSETQ, per germline. Deletions cut 0 bases from V and 4 bases from J, with 10 bases between. This CDR3 is 14 amino acids long. CDR3 sequence: CASSLAVDSYGYTF. The CDR3 DNA sequence: TGCGCCAGCAGCTTGGCCGTGGACAGCTATGGCTACACCTTC.

The chain couples TRBV7-6 to TRBJ2-7; 8 positions agree with TRBD2. Unmatched junction bases numbered 8, after V lost 1 base and J lost 6 bases. The CDR3 totals 15 residues. Germline loops: CDR1 SGHVS, CDR2 FNYEAQ. The CDR3 loop reads CASSLGLAGPGEQYF. In DNA form, the CDR3 reads TGTGCCAGCAGCTTAGGTCTAGCGGGTCCGGGCGAGCAGTACTTC.